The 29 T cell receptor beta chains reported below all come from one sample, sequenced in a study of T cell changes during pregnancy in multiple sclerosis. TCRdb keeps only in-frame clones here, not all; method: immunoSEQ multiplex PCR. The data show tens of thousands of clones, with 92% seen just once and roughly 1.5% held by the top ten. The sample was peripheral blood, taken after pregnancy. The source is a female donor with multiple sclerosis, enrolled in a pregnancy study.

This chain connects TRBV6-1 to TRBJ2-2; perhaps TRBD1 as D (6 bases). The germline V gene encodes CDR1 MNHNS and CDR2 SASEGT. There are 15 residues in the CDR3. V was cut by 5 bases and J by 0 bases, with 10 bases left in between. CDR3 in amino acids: CASSPGATNTGELFF. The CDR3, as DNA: TGTGCCAGCAGTCCAGGGGCCACGAACACCGGGGAGCTGTTTTTT.

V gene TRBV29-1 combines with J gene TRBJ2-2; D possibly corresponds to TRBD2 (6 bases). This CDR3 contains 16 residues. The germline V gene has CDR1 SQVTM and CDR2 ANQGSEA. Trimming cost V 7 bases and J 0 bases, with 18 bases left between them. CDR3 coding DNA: TGCAGCGCTAAAAGATACGGGGGATCGAACACCGGGGAGCTGTTTTTT. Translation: CSAKRYGGSNTGELFF.

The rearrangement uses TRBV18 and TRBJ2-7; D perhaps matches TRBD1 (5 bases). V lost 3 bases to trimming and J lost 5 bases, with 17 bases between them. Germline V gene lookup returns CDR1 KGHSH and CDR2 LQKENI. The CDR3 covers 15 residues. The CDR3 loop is CASSPVRVRNDEQYF. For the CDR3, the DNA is TGTGCCAGCTCACCCGTCAGGGTTCGGAACGACGAGCAGTACTTC.

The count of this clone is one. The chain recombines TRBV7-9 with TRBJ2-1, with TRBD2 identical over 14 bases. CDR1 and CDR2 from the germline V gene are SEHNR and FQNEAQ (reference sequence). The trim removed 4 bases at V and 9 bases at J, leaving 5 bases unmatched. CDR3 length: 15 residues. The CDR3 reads CASSYRTSGRIEQFF. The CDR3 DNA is TGTGCCAGCAGCTACCGGACTAGCGGGAGGATTGAGCAGTTCTTC.

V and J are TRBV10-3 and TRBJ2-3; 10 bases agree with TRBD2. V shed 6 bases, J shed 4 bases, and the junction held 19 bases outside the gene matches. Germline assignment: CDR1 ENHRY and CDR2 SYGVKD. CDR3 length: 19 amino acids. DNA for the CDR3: TGTGCCATCAGGGTGTATCCAGCGGGAGGGCCTGATGGGGCAGATACGCAGTATTTT. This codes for CAIRVYPAGGPDGADTQYF.

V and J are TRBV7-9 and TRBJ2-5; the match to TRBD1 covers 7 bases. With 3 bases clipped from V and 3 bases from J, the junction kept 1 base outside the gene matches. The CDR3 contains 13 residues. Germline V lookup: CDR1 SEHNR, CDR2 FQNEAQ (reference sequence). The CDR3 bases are TGTGCCAGCAGCTTTACAGGGGAAGAGACCCAGTACTTC. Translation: CASSFTGEETQYF.

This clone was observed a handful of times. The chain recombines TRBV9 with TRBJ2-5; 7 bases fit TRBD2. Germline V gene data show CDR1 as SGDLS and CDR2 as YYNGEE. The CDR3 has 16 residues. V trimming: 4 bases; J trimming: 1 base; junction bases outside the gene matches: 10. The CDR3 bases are TGTGCCAGCAGCATCTCTAGCGGAAACACCCAAGAGACCCAGTACTTC. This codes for CASSISSGNTQETQYF.

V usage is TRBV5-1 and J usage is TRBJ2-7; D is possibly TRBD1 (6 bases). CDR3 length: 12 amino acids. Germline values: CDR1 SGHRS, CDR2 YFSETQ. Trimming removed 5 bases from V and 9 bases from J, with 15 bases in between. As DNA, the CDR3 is TGCGCCAGCAGTTTACAGGGCGAGGGGCAGTACTTC. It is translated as CASSLQGEGQYF.

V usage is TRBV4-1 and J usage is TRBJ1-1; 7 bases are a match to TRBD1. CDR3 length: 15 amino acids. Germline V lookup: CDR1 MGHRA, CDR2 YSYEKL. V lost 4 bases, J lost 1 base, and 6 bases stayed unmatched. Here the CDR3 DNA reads TGCGCCAGCAGCCCACAGGGGAACAAGAACACTGAAGCTTTCTTT. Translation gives CASSPQGNKNTEAFF.

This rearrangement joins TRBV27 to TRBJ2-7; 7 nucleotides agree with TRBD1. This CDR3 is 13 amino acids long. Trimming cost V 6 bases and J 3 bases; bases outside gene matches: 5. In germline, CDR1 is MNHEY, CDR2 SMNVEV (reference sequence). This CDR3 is CASRRQGSYEQYF. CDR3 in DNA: TGTGCCAGCAGGCGACAGGGAAGCTACGAGCAGTACTTC.

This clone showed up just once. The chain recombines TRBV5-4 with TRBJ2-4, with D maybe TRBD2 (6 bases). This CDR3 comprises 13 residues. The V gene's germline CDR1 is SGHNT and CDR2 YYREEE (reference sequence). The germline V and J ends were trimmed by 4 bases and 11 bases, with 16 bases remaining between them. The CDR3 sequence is CASSAEGSGVQYF. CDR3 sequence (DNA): TGTGCCAGCAGCGCGGAGGGGAGCGGAGTTCAGTACTTC.

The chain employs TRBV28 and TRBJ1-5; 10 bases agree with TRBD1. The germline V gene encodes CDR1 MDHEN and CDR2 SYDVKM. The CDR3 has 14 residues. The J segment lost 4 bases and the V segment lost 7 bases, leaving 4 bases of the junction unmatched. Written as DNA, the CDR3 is TGTGCCAGCAATAAGGACAGGGGGAATCAGCCCCAGCATTTT. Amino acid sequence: CASNKDRGNQPQHF.

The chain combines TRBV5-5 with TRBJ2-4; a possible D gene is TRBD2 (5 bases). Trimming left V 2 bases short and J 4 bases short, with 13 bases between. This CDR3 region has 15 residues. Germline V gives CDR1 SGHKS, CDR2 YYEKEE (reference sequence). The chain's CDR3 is CASSFVFGGKNIQYF. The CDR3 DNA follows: TGTGCCAGCAGCTTCGTCTTTGGAGGAAAAAACATTCAGTACTTC.

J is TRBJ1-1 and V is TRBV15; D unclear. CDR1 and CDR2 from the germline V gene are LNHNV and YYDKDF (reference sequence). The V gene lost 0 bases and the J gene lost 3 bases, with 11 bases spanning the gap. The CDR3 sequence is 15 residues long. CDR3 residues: CATSREYRRDTEAFF. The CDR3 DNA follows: TGTGCCACCAGCAGAGAATATCGGCGGGACACTGAAGCTTTCTTT.

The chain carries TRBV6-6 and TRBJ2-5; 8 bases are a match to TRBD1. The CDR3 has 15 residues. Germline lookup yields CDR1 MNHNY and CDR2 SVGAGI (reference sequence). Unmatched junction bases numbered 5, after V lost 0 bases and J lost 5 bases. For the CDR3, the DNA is TGTGCCAGCAGTTACTCGCAGGGGGCCGGGGAGACCCAGTACTTC. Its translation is CASSYSQGAGETQYF.

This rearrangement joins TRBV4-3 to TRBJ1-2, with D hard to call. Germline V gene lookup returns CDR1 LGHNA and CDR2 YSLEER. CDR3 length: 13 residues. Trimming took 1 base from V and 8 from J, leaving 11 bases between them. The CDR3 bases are TGCGCCAGCAGCCAAGTCGGAGCTATGGGCTACACCTTC. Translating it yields CASSQVGAMGYTF.

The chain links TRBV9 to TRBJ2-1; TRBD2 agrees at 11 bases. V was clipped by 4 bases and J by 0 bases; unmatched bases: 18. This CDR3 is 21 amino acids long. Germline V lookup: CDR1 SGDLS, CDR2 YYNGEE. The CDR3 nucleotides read TGTGCCAGCAGCCCTCAGAATACCGGGACTAGCGGAACCTCCTCCTACAATGAGCAGTTCTTC. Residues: CASSPQNTGTSGTSSYNEQFF.

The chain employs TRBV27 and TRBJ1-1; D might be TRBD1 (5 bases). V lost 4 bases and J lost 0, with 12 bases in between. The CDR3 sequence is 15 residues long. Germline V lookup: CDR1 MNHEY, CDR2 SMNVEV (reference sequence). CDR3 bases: TGTGCCAGCAGTTCCCCGACAGACATGAACACTGAAGCTTTCTTT. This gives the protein CASSSPTDMNTEAFF.

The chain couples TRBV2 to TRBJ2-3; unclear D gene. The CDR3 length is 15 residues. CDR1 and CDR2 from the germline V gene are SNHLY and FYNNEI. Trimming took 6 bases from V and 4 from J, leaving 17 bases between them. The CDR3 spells CASSSPVVAADTQYF. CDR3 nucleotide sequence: TGTGCCAGCAGCTCCCCGGTGGTGGCGGCAGATACGCAGTATTTT.

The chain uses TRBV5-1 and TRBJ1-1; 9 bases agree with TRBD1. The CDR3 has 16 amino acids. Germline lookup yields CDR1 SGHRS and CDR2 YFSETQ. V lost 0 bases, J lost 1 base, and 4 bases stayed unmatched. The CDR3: CASSLAGTGTNTEAFF. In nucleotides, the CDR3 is TGCGCCAGCAGCTTGGCCGGGACAGGGACGAACACTGAAGCTTTCTTT.

CDR3 nucleotides: TGCGCCAGCAGCTTGACAGGGACAGGGGCCAACGTCCTGACTTTC. Translation: CASSLTGTGANVLTF. V gene TRBV5-1 combines with J gene TRBJ2-6, with D possibly matching TRBD1 (6 bases). The CDR3 has 15 amino acids. V gave up 1 base and J gave up 4 bases, with 9 bases separating them. In germline, CDR1 is SGHRS, CDR2 YFSETQ.

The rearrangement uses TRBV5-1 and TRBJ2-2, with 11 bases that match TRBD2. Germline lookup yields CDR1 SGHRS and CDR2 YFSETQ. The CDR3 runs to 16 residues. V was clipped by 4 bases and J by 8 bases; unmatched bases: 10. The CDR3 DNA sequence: TGCGCCAGCAGCGCCCCGGGACTAGCGGCGGCGGGGGAGCTGTTTTTT. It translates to CASSAPGLAAAGELFF.

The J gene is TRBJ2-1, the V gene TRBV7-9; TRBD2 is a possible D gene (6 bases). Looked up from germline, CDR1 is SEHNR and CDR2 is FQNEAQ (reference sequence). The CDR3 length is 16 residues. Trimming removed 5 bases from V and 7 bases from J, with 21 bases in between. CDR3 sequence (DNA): TGTGCCAGCAGCCCCGTTCGTGGCGGGAAAGTTAATGAGCAGTTCTTC. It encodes CASSPVRGGKVNEQFF.

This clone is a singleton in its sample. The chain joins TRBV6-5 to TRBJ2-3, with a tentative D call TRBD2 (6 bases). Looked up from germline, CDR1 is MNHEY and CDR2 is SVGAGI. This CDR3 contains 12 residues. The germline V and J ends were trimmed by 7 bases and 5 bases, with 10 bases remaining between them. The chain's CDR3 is CASKRDLDTQYF. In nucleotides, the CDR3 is TGTGCCAGCAAAAGGGACTTAGATACGCAGTATTTT.

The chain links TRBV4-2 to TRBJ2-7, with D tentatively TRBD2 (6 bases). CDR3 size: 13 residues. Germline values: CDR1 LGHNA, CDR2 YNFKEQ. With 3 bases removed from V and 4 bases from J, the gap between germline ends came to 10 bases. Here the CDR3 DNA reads TGTGCCAGCAGCCAGCCCGCGGGGTACGAGCAGTACTTC. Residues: CASSQPAGYEQYF.

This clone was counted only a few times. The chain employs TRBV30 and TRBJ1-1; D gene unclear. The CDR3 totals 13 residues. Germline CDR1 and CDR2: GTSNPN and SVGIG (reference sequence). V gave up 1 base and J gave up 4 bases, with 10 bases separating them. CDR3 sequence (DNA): TGTGCCTGGAGTGCGCGCATTGGCACTGAAGCTTTCTTT. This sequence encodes CAWSARIGTEAFF.

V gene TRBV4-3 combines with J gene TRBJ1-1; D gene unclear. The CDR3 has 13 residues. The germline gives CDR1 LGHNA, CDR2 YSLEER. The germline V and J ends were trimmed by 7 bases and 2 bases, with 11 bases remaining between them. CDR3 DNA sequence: TGCGCCAGCACCGGCAGGTACAACACTGAAGCTTTCTTT. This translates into CASTGRYNTEAFF.

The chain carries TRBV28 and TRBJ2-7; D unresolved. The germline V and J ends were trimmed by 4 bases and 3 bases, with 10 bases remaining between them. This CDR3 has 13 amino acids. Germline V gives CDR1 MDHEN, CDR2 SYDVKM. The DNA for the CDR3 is TGTGCCAGCAGTTCAGATGCGGTCTACGAGCAGTACTTC. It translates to CASSSDAVYEQYF. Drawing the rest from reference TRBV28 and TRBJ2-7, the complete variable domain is DVKVTQSSRYLVKRTGEKVFLECVQDMDHENMFWYRQDPGLGLRLIYFSYDVKMKEKGDIPEGYSVSREKKERFSLILESASTNQTSMYLCASSSDAVYEQYFGPGTRLTVT.

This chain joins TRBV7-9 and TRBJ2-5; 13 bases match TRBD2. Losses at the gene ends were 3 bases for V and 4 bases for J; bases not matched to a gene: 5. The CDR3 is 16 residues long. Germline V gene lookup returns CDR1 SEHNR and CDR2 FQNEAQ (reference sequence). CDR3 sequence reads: CASSFGLAGAGETQYF. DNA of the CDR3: TGTGCCAGCAGCTTTGGACTAGCGGGAGCCGGAGAGACCCAGTACTTC.